The 24 T cell receptor beta chains presented below share a single source sample, sequenced in a study of blood T cell repertoires in COVID-19 (dated by TCRdb to the early 2020s). Preparation of the library involved the immunoSEQ multiplex PCR assay. The source is immuneACCESS, and TCRdb retained only in-frame sequences with V and J called. Part of the clones is not carried over; for the studies checked, unresolved V genes explain less than half of this, and the remainder is unexplained. For this sample the table gives approximately 480,000 clones, of which 89% were detected only once. The top ten constitute around 0.95% of the sample. Material for sequencing was peripheral blood. These receptors were obtained from a man in his late teens or twenties with COVID-19, enrolled during active disease.

The rearrangement links TRBV7-2 to TRBJ2-7; 7 positions agree with TRBD1. V shed 2 bases, J shed 7 bases, and the junction held 11 bases outside the gene matches. This CDR3 has 15 residues. In germline, CDR1 is SGHTA, CDR2 FQGNSA. CDR3 in amino acids: CASSLSGTALGEQYF. CDR3 in DNA: TGTGCCAGCAGCTTATCCGGGACAGCCCTGGGGGAGCAGTACTTC.

The chain has TRBV5-1 and TRBJ2-5, with 11 bases that match TRBD2. CDR3 length: 15 amino acids. V shed 0 bases, J shed 5 bases, and the junction held 3 bases outside the gene matches. Germline-derived CDR1 and CDR2 are SGHRS and YFSETQ. CDR3 DNA: TGCGCCAGCAGCTTGGGGACTAGCGGGTCGGAGACCCAGTACTTC. Its protein is CASSLGTSGSETQYF.

This sequence joins TRBV6-6 and TRBJ1-1; D unclear. The CDR3 consists of 12 residues. V lost 6 bases to trimming and J lost 4 bases, with 9 bases between them. The germline CDR1 and CDR2 sequences are MNHNY and SVGAGI (reference sequence). The CDR3 spells CASREGGTEAFF. In DNA form, the CDR3 reads TGTGCCAGCAGGGAGGGAGGCACTGAAGCTTTCTTT.

The chain employs TRBV7-3 and TRBJ2-1; the match to TRBD1 covers 8 bases. Germline V lookup: CDR1 SGHTA, CDR2 FQGTGA. This CDR3 has 14 residues. Germline trimming cut 6 bases from V and 2 bases from J; bases unmatched to any gene: 3. DNA for the CDR3: TGTGCCAGCAGTCTGGACAGGGCCTACAATGAGCAGTTCTTC. This encodes CASSLDRAYNEQFF.

This chain connects TRBV7-9 to TRBJ2-5; D is possibly TRBD2 (5 bases). This CDR3 comprises 15 residues. The V gene lost 5 bases and the J gene lost 2 bases, with 15 bases spanning the gap. Germline V lookup: CDR1 SEHNR, CDR2 FQNEAQ (reference sequence). The CDR3 here is CASSPVERIQETQYF. Written as DNA, the CDR3 is TGTGCCAGCAGCCCGGTGGAGCGGATACAAGAGACCCAGTACTTC.

In this sample, this clone turned up a few times. The chain is built from TRBV2 and TRBJ1-2, with D perhaps matching TRBD1 (5 bases). The CDR3 is 14 residues long. The germline V gene has CDR1 SNHLY and CDR2 FYNNEI. The V end was cut by 4 bases, the J end by 1 base, with 10 bases between. Written as DNA, the CDR3 is TGTGCCAGCAGTGGGATGGGACTTAACTATGGCTACACCTTC. Encoded protein: CASSGMGLNYGYTF.

In regard to this clone: In the same sample, other DNA sequences code for this CDR3. This chain joins TRBV5-1 and TRBJ2-7, with a weak D call TRBD2 (6 bases). Trimming took 0 bases from V and 2 from J, leaving 12 bases between them. This CDR3 comprises 15 residues. Germline assignment: CDR1 SGHRS and CDR2 YFSETQ. The CDR3 nucleotides read TGCGCCAGCAGCTTGGCGGTAGGAGGGACCTACGAGCAGTACTTC. This translates into CASSLAVGGTYEQYF. Based on the CDR3 plus reference TRBV5-1 and TRBJ2-7, the full variable domain is KAGVTQTPRYLIKTRGQQVTLSCSPISGHRSVSWYQQTPGQGLQFLFEYFSETQRNKGNFPGRFSGRQFSNSRSEMNVSTLELGDSALYLCASSLAVGGTYEQYFGPGTRLTVT.

The CDR3 nucleotides read TGCGCCAGCAGCTTATCTAGCGGGGGGGTGACAGATACGCAGTATTTT. Protein product: CASSLSSGGVTDTQYF. The chain recombines TRBV5-1 with TRBJ2-3, with 12 bases fitting TRBD2. There are 16 residues in the CDR3. Looked up from germline, CDR1 is SGHRS and CDR2 is YFSETQ. Trimming at V came to 2 bases and at J to 3 bases, leaving 4 bases not matched to a gene.

The CDR3: CASSIVSGGMHEQFF. The DNA of the CDR3 is TGTGCCAGTAGTATAGTAAGCGGGGGAATGCATGAGCAGTTCTTC. The V gene is TRBV19, the J gene TRBJ2-1; TRBD2 aligns across 8 bases. Trimming took 1 base from V and 8 from J; bases not matched to a gene: 7. Per germline, CDR1 LNHDA and CDR2 SQIVND (reference sequence). The CDR3 spans 15 residues.

This clone is a singleton in its sample. The V and J genes are TRBV3-1 (or the pseudogene TRBV3-2) and TRBJ2-7; D not resolved. This CDR3 spans 13 amino acids. The germline V gene has CDR1 LGHDT and CDR2 YNNKEL (reference sequence). V dropped 1 base and J dropped 4 bases, with 8 bases sitting between them. This CDR3 reads CASSQASVYEQYF. CDR3 sequence (DNA): TGTGCCAGCAGCCAAGCCTCCGTATACGAGCAGTACTTC.

This chain links TRBV6-2 or TRBV6-3 with TRBJ1-2, with TRBD1 matching 8 bases. CDR1 is MNHEY and CDR2 is SVGEGT in the germline V gene. The V gene end was trimmed by 0 bases and the J gene end by 2 bases; junction bases not matched to a gene: 5. The length of the CDR3 is 16 residues. The chain's CDR3 is CASSYSDRDLNYGYTF. The CDR3 nucleotides read TGTGCCAGCAGTTACTCGGACAGGGACCTAAACTATGGCTACACCTTC.

The chain couples TRBV28 to TRBJ1-2, with TRBD1 matching over 8 bases. Germline V gene sequence: CDR1 MDHEN, CDR2 SYDVKM. Trimming took 6 bases from V and 5 from J; bases not matched to a gene: 11. This CDR3 is 15 amino acids long. This CDR3 reads CASRAQGADRYGYTF. DNA for the CDR3: TGTGCCAGCAGGGCTCAGGGGGCCGATCGGTATGGCTACACCTTC.

The CDR3 is CASSQDRGELFF. CDR3 nucleotide sequence: TGTGCCAGCAGCCAAGATCGTGGGGAGCTGTTTTTT. The V gene is TRBV3-1 (or the pseudogene TRBV3-2), the J gene TRBJ2-2, with D unclear. V lost 0 bases and J 8 bases, leaving 4 bases between the germline ends. The CDR3 extends over 12 amino acids. The V gene's germline CDR1 is LGHDT and CDR2 YNNKEL (reference sequence).

Regarding this clone: Other DNA sequences in this specimen translate into the identical CDR3. The V gene is TRBV5-4, the J gene TRBJ1-1; TRBD1 is a possible D gene (5 bases). Between the trimmed V and J ends, which lost 2 bases and 5 bases, there was a span of 7 bases. Germline CDR1 and CDR2: SGHNT and YYREEE (reference sequence). The length of the CDR3 is 12 residues. DNA of the CDR3: TGTGCCAGCAGCTTCGGGGGGACTGAAGCTTTCTTT. This translates into CASSFGGTEAFF.

The chain recombines TRBV5-1 with TRBJ2-7, with 14 bases fitting TRBD2. CDR3 length equals 16 residues. Germline-derived CDR1 and CDR2 are SGHRS and YFSETQ. V lost 9 bases to trimming and J lost 7 bases; unmatched junction nucleotides: 15. The CDR3 sequence: CAIRTATSGRENEQYF. CDR3 nucleotides: TGCGCCATTCGGACAGCGACTAGCGGGAGGGAAAATGAGCAGTACTTC.

This chain uses TRBV3-1 (or the pseudogene TRBV3-2) with TRBJ1-3; D unclear. With 4 bases removed from V and 3 bases from J, the gap between germline ends came to 13 bases. CDR1 and CDR2 from the germline V gene are LGHDT and YNNKEL (reference sequence). CDR3 length: 15 amino acids. CDR3 sequence (DNA): TGTGCCAGCAGCCCCCACCATCTCGGTGGAAACACCATATATTTT. It encodes CASSPHHLGGNTIYF.

This clone occurred once. This CDR3 is CASSETSGRAQEQYF. The CDR3 DNA is TGTGCCAGCAGCGAGACTAGCGGGAGGGCCCAGGAGCAGTACTTC. This rearrangement joins TRBV5-4 to TRBJ2-7; 14 bases fit TRBD2. The CDR3 totals 15 residues. V shed 4 bases and J 7 bases; nucleotides not matched to a gene: 7. The V gene's germline CDR1 is SGHNT and CDR2 YYREEE (reference sequence).

This chain joins TRBV25-1 and TRBJ1-2; 9 positions match TRBD1. The CDR3 loop spans 15 amino acids. The V segment lost 2 bases and the J segment 2 bases; nucleotides outside the gene matches: 3. Germline V gives CDR1 MGHDK, CDR2 SYGVNS. The DNA of the CDR3 is TGTGCCAGCAGTGAAGAAACAGGGGGCAACTATGGCTACACCTTC. Its translation is CASSEETGGNYGYTF.

CDR3 loop: CASSEADSPNEKLFF. The CDR3 DNA reads TGTGCCAGCAGTGAGGCGGACAGCCCTAATGAAAAACTGTTTTTT. The chain has TRBV2 and TRBJ1-4; the D gene is possibly TRBD1 (6 bases). There are 15 residues in the CDR3. The ends were cut back, 3 bases at V and 3 bases at J, with 11 bases in the middle. Germline V gives CDR1 SNHLY, CDR2 FYNNEI.

This clone was recorded only once. The V gene is TRBV19, the J gene TRBJ2-2; TRBD2 matches 12 bases. V trimming: 5 bases; J trimming: 0 bases; junction bases outside the gene matches: 4. The CDR3 contains 17 residues. From germline, CDR1 is LNHDA and CDR2 SQIVND (reference sequence). DNA of the CDR3: TGTGCCAGTAGTGAGACTAGCGGGAGCGCGAACACCGGGGAGCTGTTTTTT. Protein product: CASSETSGSANTGELFF.

V usage is TRBV12-3 or TRBV12-4 and J usage is TRBJ2-7, with TRBD2 as a possible D gene (5 bases). The length of the CDR3 is 13 residues. Trimming cost V 5 bases and J 2 bases, with 10 bases left between them. CDR3 region: CASSGLETYEQYF. DNA of the CDR3: TGTGCCAGCAGTGGACTGGAAACCTACGAGCAGTACTTC.

This clone has just a few counts. V and J are TRBV12-5 and TRBJ1-1; D call uncertain. There are 10 residues in the CDR3. Trimming left V 4 bases short and J 7 bases short, with 4 bases between. Germline values: CDR1 LGHNT, CDR2 FRNRAP. CDR3 sequence: CASGSGEAFF. CDR3 sequence (DNA): TGTGCTAGTGGTTCGGGTGAAGCTTTCTTT.

The chain has TRBV3-1 (or the pseudogene TRBV3-2) and TRBJ1-2, with D perhaps matching TRBD1 (5 bases). The V end lost 3 bases, the J end lost 2 bases, and 13 bases lay between the germline ends. The CDR3 length is 15 residues. Germline CDR1 is LGHDT and CDR2 is YNNKEL (reference sequence). The CDR3 DNA follows: TGTGCCAGCAGCCACGGACAAGGGCTGAACTATGGCTACACCTTC. Encoded protein: CASSHGQGLNYGYTF.

The chain links TRBV5-1 to TRBJ2-1, with D tentatively TRBD1 (9 bases). There are 14 residues in the CDR3. Per germline, CDR1 SGHRS and CDR2 YFSETQ. The V and J ends lost 6 bases and 12 bases respectively, with 22 bases between them. The CDR3: CASTSGQGRGVQFF. CDR3 sequence (DNA): TGCGCCAGCACCTCAGGACAGGGGCGGGGGGTGCAGTTCTTC.